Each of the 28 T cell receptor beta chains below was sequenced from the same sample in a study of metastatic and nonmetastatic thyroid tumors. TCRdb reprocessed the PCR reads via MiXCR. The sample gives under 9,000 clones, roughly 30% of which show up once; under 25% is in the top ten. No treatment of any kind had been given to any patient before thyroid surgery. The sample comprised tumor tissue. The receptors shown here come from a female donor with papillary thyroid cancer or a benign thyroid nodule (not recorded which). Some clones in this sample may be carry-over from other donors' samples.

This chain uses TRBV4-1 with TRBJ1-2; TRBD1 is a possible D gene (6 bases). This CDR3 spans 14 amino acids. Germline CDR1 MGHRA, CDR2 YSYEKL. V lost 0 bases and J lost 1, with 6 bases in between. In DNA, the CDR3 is TGCGCCAGCAGCCAAGAACAGGGTAACTATGGCTACACCTTC. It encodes CASSQEQGNYGYTF.

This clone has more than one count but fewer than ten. CDR3 sequence (DNA): TGTGCCAGCAACAAGAATTCGGGGCCAAGGGAGACCCAGTACTTC. It translates to CASNKNSGPRETQYF. The chain is built from TRBV6-1 and TRBJ2-5; D may match TRBD1 or TRBD2 (5 bases each). The germline V gene encodes CDR1 MNHNS and CDR2 SASEGT. The CDR3 loop spans 15 amino acids. V lost 7 bases to trimming and J lost 5 bases, with 20 bases between them.

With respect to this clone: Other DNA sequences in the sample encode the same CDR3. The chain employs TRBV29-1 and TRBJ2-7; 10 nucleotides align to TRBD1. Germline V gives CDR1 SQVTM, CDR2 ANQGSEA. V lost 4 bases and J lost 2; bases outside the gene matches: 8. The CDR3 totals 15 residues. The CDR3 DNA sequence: TGCAGCGTTGTTCTGCTAGGACAGGGGGCCTACGAGCAGTACTTC. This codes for CSVVLLGQGAYEQYF.

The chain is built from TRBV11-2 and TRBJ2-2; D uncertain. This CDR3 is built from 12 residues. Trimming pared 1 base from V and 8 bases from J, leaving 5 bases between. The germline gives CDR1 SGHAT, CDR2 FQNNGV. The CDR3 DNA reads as TGTGCCAGCAGCTTAGGTGTAGGGGAGCTGTTTTTT. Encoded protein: CASSLGVGELFF. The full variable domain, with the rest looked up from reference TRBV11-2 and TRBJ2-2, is EAGVAQSPRYKIIEKRQSVAFWCNPISGHATLYWYQQILGQGPKLLIQFQNNGVVDDSQLPKDRFSAERLKGVDSTLKIQPAKLEDSAVYLCASSLGVGELFFGEGSRLTVL.

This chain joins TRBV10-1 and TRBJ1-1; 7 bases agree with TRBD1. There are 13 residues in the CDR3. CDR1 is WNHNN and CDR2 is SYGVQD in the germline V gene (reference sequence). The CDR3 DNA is TGCTCCACCATCACAGGGGCCGGCACTGAAGCTTTCTTT. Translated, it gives CSTITGAGTEAFF.

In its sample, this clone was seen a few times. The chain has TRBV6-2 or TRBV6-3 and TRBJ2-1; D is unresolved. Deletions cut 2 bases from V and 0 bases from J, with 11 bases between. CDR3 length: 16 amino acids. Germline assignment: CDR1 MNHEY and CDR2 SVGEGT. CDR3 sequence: CASSYRLRSSYNEQFF. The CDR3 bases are TGTGCCAGCAGTTACAGGTTAAGGAGCTCCTACAATGAGCAGTTCTTC.

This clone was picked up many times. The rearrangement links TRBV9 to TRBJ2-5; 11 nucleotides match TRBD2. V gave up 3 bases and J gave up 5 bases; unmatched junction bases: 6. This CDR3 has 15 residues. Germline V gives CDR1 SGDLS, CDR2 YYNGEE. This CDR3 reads CASSGDSGGAETQYF. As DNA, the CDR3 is TGTGCCAGCAGCGGGGATAGCGGGGGGGCGGAGACCCAGTACTTC.

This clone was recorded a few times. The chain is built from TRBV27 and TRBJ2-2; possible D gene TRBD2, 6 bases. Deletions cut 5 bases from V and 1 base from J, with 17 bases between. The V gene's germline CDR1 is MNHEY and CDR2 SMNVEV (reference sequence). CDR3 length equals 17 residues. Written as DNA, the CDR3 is TGTGCCAGCAGTGAAGCGGAGGGACTGGGGAACACCGGGGAGCTGTTTTTT. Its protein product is CASSEAEGLGNTGELFF.

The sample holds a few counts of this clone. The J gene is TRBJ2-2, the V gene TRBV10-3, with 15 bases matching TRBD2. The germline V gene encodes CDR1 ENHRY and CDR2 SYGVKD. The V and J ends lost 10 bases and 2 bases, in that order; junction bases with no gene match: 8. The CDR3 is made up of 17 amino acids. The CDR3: CATTPGLAGGNTGELFF. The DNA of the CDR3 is TGTGCCACCACCCCGGGACTAGCGGGGGGAAACACCGGGGAGCTGTTTTTT.

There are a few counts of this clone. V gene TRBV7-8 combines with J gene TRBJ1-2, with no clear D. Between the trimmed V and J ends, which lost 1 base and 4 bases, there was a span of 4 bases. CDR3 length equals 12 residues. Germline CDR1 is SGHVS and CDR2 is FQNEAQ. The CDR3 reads CASSLGGYGYTF. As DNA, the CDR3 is TGTGCCAGCAGCTTAGGAGGCTATGGCTACACCTTC.

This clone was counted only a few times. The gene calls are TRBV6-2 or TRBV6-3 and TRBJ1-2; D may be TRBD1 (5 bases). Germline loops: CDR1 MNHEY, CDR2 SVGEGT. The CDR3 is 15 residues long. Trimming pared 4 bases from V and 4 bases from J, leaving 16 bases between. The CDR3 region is CASSSQIDSTYGYTF. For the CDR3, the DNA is TGTGCCAGCAGTTCTCAAATCGACAGTACCTATGGCTACACCTTC.

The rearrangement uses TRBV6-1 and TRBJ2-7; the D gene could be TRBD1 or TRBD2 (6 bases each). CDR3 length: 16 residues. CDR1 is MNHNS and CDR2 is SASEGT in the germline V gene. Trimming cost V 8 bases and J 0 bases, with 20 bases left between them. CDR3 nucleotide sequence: TGTGCCAGCCGGAGAGGAGGGGGACCCAGCTCCTACGAGCAGTACTTC. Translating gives CASRRGGGPSSYEQYF.

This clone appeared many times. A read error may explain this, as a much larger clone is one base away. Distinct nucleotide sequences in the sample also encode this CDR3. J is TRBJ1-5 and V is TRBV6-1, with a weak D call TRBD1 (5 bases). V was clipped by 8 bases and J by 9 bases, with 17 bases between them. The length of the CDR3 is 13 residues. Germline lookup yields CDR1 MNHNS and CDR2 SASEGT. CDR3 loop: CASGPRGGLPQHF. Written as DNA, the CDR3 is TGTGCCAGCGGTCCCCGTGGGGGGTTGCCCCAGCATTTT.

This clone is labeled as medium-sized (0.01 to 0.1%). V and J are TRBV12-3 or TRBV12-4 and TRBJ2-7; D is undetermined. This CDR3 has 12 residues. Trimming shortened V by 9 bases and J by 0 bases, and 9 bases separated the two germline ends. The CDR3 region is CARQQLSYEQYF. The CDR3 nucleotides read TGTGCCAGACAACAACTCTCCTACGAGCAGTACTTC.

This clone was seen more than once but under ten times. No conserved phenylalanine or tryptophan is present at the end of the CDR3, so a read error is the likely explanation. CDR3: CDSSYSRGAAVREQYY. CDR3 DNA sequence: TGTGACAGCAGTTATTCTCGGGGGGCAGCGGTTAGGGAGCAGTACTAC. V and J are TRBV6-6 and TRBJ2-7, with D possibly matching TRBD2 (7 bases). Germline V gene lookup returns CDR1 MNHNY and CDR2 SVGAGI (reference sequence). The CDR3 covers 16 residues.

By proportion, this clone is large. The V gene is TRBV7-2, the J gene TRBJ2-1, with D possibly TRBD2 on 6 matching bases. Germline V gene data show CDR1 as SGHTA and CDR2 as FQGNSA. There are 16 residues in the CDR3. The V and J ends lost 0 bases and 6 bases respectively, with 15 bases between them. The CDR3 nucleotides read TGTGCCAGCAGCTTAGCCGCGGGACTCTATTCCAATGAGCAGTTCTTC. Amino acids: CASSLAAGLYSNEQFF. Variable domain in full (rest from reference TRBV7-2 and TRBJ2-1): GAGVSQSPSNKVTEKGKDVELRCDPISGHTALYWYRQSLGQGLEFLIYFQGNSAPDKSGLPSDRFSAERTGGSVSTLTIQRTQQEDSAVYLCASSLAAGLYSNEQFFGPGTRLTVL.

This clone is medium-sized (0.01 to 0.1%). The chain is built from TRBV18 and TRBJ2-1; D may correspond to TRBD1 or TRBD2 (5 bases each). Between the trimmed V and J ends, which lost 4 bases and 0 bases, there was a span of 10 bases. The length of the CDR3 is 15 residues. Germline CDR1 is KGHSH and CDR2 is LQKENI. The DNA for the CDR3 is TGTGCCAGCTCACGACCAGGGAGCTCCTACAATGAGCAGTTCTTC. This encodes CASSRPGSSYNEQFF. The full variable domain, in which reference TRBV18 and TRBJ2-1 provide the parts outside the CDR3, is NAGVMQNPRHLVRRRGQEARLRCSPMKGHSHVYWYRQLPEEGLKFMVYLQKENIIDESGMPKERFSAEFPKEGPSILRIQQVVRGDSAAYFCASSRPGSSYNEQFFGPGTRLTVL.

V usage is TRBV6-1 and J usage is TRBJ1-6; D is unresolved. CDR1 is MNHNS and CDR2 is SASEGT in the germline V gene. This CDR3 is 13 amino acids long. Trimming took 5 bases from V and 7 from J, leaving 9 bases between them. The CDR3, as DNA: TGTGCCAGCAGTCCCGGCGCGAATTCACCCCTCCACTTT. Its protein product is CASSPGANSPLHF.

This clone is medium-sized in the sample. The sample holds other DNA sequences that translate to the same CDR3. The CDR3 DNA reads TGTGCCAGCAGCTTTGGGCAGGGCGGCGAGACCCAGTACTTC. Translating it yields CASSFGQGGETQYF. This sequence joins TRBV7-7 and TRBJ2-5; tentative D call: TRBD1 (5 bases). Germline lookup yields CDR1 SSHAT and CDR2 FNYEAQ (reference sequence). V was pared by 3 bases and J by 5 bases, with 13 bases between. The CDR3 length is 14 residues.

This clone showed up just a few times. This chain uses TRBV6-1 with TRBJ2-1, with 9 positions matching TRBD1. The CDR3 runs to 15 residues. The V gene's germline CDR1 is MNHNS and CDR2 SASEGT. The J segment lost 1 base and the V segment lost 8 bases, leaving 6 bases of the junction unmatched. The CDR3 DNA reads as TGTGCCAGCGGGAAAGGGACAGGGTCCTACAATGAGCAGTTCTTC. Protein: CASGKGTGSYNEQFF.

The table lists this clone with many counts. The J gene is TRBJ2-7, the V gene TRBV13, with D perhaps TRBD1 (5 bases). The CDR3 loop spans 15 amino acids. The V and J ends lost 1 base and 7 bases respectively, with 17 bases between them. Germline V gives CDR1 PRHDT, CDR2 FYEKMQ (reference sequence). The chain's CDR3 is CASSLAQGMYVEQYF. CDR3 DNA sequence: TGTGCCAGCAGCTTAGCCCAGGGCATGTATGTGGAGCAGTACTTC.

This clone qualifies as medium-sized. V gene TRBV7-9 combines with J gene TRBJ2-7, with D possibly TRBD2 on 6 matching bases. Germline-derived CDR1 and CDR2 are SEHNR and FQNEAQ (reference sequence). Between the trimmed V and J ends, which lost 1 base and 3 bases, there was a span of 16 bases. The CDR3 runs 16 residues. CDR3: CASSLDLVGGYYEQYF. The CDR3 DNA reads TGTGCCAGCAGCTTAGATTTGGTCGGGGGTTACTACGAGCAGTACTTC.

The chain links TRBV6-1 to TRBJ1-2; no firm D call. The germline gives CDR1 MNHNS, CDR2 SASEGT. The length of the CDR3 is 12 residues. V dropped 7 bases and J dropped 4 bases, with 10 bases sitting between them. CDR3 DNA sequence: TGTGCCAGCACCAATTCAGGCTATGGCTACACCTTC. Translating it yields CASTNSGYGYTF.

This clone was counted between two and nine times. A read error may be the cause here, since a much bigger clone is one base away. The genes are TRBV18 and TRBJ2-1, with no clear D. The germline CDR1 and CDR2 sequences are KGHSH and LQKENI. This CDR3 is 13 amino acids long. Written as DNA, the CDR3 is TGTGCCAGCCCACCACCGTCGGGCAATGAGCAGTTCTTC. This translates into CASPPPSGNEQFF.

The CDR3 region is CASSSTTGGVRDTQYF. The DNA of the CDR3 is TGTGCCAGCAGTTCTACGACGGGAGGGGTGAGGGATACGCAGTATTTT. The V call is TRBV11-2, the J call TRBJ2-3, with TRBD2 matching 8 bases. V lost 6 bases to trimming and J lost 6 bases; unmatched junction nucleotides: 14. The CDR3 sequence is 16 residues long. The germline V gene has CDR1 SGHAT and CDR2 FQNNGV. Full variable domain (rest looked up from reference TRBV11-2 and TRBJ2-3): EAGVAQSPRYKIIEKRQSVAFWCNPISGHATLYWYQQILGQGPKLLIQFQNNGVVDDSQLPKDRFSAERLKGVDSTLKIQPAKLEDSAVYLCASSSTTGGVRDTQYFGPGTRLTVL.

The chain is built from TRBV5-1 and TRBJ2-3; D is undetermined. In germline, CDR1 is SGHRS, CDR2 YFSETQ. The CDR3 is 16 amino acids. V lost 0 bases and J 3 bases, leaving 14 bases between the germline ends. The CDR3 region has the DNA TGCGCCAGCAGCTTGGATAGTCAGGATGGGACAGATACGCAGTATTTT. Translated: CASSLDSQDGTDTQYF. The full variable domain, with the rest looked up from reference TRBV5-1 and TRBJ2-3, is KAGVTQTPRYLIKTRGQQVTLSCSPISGHRSVSWYQQTPGQGLQFLFEYFSETQRNKGNFPGRFSGRQFSNSRSEMNVSTLELGDSALYLCASSLDSQDGTDTQYFGPGTRLTVL.

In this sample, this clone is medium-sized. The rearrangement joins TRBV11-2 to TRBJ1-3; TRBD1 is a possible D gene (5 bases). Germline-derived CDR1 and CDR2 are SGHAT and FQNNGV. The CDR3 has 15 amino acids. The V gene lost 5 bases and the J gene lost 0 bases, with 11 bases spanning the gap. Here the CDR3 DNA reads TGTGCCAGCAGCCCTGGGACGTACTCTGGAAACACCATATATTTT. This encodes CASSPGTYSGNTIYF.

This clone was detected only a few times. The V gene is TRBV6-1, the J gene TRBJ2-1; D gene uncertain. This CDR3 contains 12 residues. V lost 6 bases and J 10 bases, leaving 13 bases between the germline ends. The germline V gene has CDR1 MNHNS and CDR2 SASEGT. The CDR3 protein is CASRNHLREQFF. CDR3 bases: TGTGCCAGCAGGAACCACCTACGAGAGCAGTTCTTC.